This TCR beta chain was recorded in a study of PD-L1 blockade in urothelial cancer. Across the study: The authors examined blood 3 weeks (second dose) and 6 weeks after treatment start. Study-wide findings and caveats: Better survival was forecast by a pretreatment blood TCR clonality below the median. Durable-benefit patients showed greater tumor-associated blood clone expansion at 3 weeks.

In the case of this clone: Antigen unknown.

Data came from immunoSEQ multiplex PCR; TCRdb stores just in-frame clones and leaves some out. The sample includes tens of thousands of clones, approximately 80% of them seen just once. This sequence originates from a man in his 70s with urothelial cancer. The sample here was PBMCs, taken around atezolizumab (anti-PD-L1) treatment.

CDR3 loop: CASSKEGGFTEAFF. CDR3 DNA: TGTGCCAGCAGCAAAGAGGGGGGGTTCACTGAAGCTTTCTTT. The genes are TRBV21-1 and TRBJ1-1. TRBV21-1 is termed a pseudogene. The CDR3 loop spans 14 amino acids.